A selection of T cell receptor beta chains follows, all from one sample in a study of human T cells and chemical hapten exposure. MiXCR was run by TCRdb on the RACE reads, yielding one entry per CDR3 protein. The sample lists under 300,000 distinct CDR3 sequences; 7.5% to 10% were seen once. The specimen comprised whole blood, sampled in connection with sensitization to the hapten diphenylcyclopropenone (DPC). The receptors were sampled from a woman aged 40 to 50 with alopecia areata. Some clones in this sample may be carry-over from other donors' samples. Each CDR3 is given with its conserved first and last residue. D genes are given only for firm matches. Only part of the rows carry a size: once, few, many, or a class if the clone is expanded.

TRBV7-7,13,TRBJ2-3,NA,TRBD2,TGTGCTAGCGCGGGGGGGGTTACAGATACGCAGTATTTT,CASAGGVTDTQYF
TRBV4-3,15,TRBJ1-6,few,NA,TGCGCCAGCAGCCGCCAACAGGGACATAATTCACCCCTCCACTTT,CASSRQQGHNSPLHF
TRBV5-1,14,TRBJ2-5,few,NA,TGCGCCAGCAGCTGGAGTCCCGGGAAAGAGACCCAGTACTTC,CASSWSPGKETQYF
TRBV21-1,14,TRBJ1-5,NA,NA,TGTGCCAGCAGCAAAGGGTCGGGGAATCAGCCCCAGCATTTT,CASSKGSGNQPQHF
TRBV20-1,12,TRBJ1-3,NA,NA,TGCAGTGCTATTCCCACTGGAAACACCATATATTTT,CSAIPTGNTIYF
TRBV5-1,15,TRBJ2-3,NA,NA,TGCGCCAGCAGCTTGTCGGCTACCTCCACAGATACGCAGTATTTT,CASSLSATSTDTQYF
TRBV27,21,TRBJ2-6,NA,NA,TGTGCCAGCAGCCCCAACGCAAGGGACGGAAGAATCCTATCTGGGGCCAACGTCCTGACTTTC,CASSPNARDGRILSGANVLTF
TRBV7-9,19,TRBJ2-1,few,NA,TGTGCCAGCAGCTTCCCCGGGCTCGGCCGTCGGGGTGGGCCGGCTTGGAAGTTCTTC,CASSFPGLGRRGGPAWKFF
TRBV20-1,12,TRBJ2-3,NA,NA,TGCAGTGCTAGAACGACTGAGGATACGCAGTATTTT,CSARTTEDTQYF
TRBV30,14,TRBJ2-2,NA,NA,TGTGCCTGTCCGGGAAATTCCAACACCGGGGAGCTGTTTTTT,CACPGNSNTGELFF
TRBV20-1,11,TRBJ2-5,NA,NA,TGCAGTGCTAGAGATAAGGCAACCCAGTACTTC,CSARDKATQYF
TRBV7-2,12,TRBJ2-1,NA,NA,TGTGCCAGCAGCTTACCCCCCACTGGAGAGTTCTTC,CASSLPPTGEFF
TRBV27,14,TRBJ2-5,NA,NA,TGTGCCAGCAGTTTATCGTGGCCGGCTATTACCCAGTACTTC,CASSLSWPAITQYF
TRBV29-1,12,TRBJ2-7,many,NA,TGCAGCGCCTGGACCAGACCCTACGAGCAGTACTTC,CSAWTRPYEQYF
TRBV5-1,16,TRBJ2-3,NA,NA,TGCGCCAGCAGCTTGTCCAGCAGGGGAACCACAGATACGCAGTATTTT,CASSLSSRGTTDTQYF
TRBV25-1,14,TRBJ1-2,NA,NA,TGTGTCAGCAGTGAATATAAGTCCGGGGCCGGCTACACCTTC,CVSSEYKSGAGYTF
TRBV7-9,14,TRBJ2-7,few,TRBD1,TGTGCCAGCAGCTTGCAGGGGGCCGGCTTCGAGCAGTACTTC,CASSLQGAGFEQYF
TRBV7-9,12,TRBJ1-1,few,NA,TGTGCCAGCAGCCCCCAGGCGGCTGAAGCTTTCTTT,CASSPQAAEAFF
TRBV27,13,TRBJ2-6,many,NA,TGTGCCAGCAGATCCGATGGGGCCAACGTCCTGACTTTC,CASRSDGANVLTF
TRBV7-8,14,TRBJ2-3,many,NA,TGTGCCAGCAGCTTACAGGAATTCACAGATACGCAGTATTTT,CASSLQEFTDTQYF
TRBV2,14,TRBJ1-1,NA,NA,TGTGCCAGCAGTGAAAGGGGACCGGGCACTGAAGCTTTCTTT,CASSERGPGTEAFF
TRBV4-1,15,TRBJ2-1,many,NA,TGCGCCAGCAGCTTCCTTACGGGGCCCTACAATGAGCAGTTCTTC,CASSFLTGPYNEQFF